Sequencing of this TCR beta chain was carried out in a study of T cell responses to AZD1222 COVID-19 vaccine. Study-wide findings and caveats: At study baseline, merely five or six AZD1222 recipients were seropositive. A mostly white British donor set with more females was recruited, and clonal diversity was possibly underestimated. The breadth and depth of Spike-specific TCRs increased once two AZD1222 doses had been given.

Germline CDR1 and CDR2: SGHTA and FQGNSA. V gave up 3 bases and J gave up 8 bases; unmatched junction bases: 3. The CDR3 loop spans 14 amino acids. Clones were sequenced by immunoSEQ multiplex PCR, and TCRdb holds only the in-frame ones, with some missing. Of 100,000 to 150,000 clones in the sample, approximately 91% were seen once. Points on this clone: Its target is unknown.

The specimen was peripheral blood, collected 28 days after the second AZD1222 dose. The chain links TRBV7-2 to TRBJ2-2, with 10 bases matching TRBD2. The clonotype comes from an adult who received the AZD1222 COVID-19 vaccine. This CDR3 reads CASSFSGGQGELFF. CDR3 DNA sequence: TGTGCCAGCAGCTTTAGCGGGGGGCAGGGGGAGCTGTTTTTT. The whole variable domain, remainder taken from reference TRBV7-2 and TRBJ2-2, is GAGVSQSPSNKVTEKGKDVELRCDPISGHTALYWYRQSLGQGLEFLIYFQGNSAPDKSGLPSDRFSAERTGGSVSTLTIQRTQQEDSAVYLCASSFSGGQGELFFGEGSRLTVL.